The rows below give T cell receptor beta chains drawn from one sample of a study of blood T cell repertoires in COVID-19. The protocol was immunoSEQ multiplex PCR, while the TCRdb copy is restricted to in-frame clones and leaves out a portion. The sample has 120,000 to 150,000 clones; roughly 80% are singletons. Sequencing was done on a sample of peripheral blood. Source of these receptors: a human donor in a cohort sampled during active COVID-19. CDR3s include the opening cysteine and the closing phenylalanine or tryptophan. Each record gives: V gene, clone size, J gene, D gene, CDR3 protein, CDR3 DNA. The D gene is left open where the match is weak. The size entry is marked missing in some rows and otherwise reads once, few, many or a size class.

>TRBV5-6|NA|TRBJ1-4|NA
CASSLFRAREKLFF
TGTGCCAGCAGCTTGTTCAGGGCGAGGGAAAAACTGTTTTTT
>TRBV9|NA|TRBJ1-2|NA
CASSVEPTVGDGYTF
TGTGCCAGCAGCGTAGAGCCGACAGTCGGAGATGGCTACACCTTC
>TRBV18|NA|TRBJ1-3|NA
CASSPKAGDGNTIYF
TGTGCCAGCTCACCAAAGGCAGGGGACGGAAACACCATATATTTT
>TRBV5-8|NA|TRBJ2-4|NA
CASSLGDRAKNIQYF
TGTGCCAGCAGCTTGGGCGATCGAGCCAAAAACATTCAGTACTTC
>TRBV19|NA|TRBJ1-5|TRBD1
CASSFSGGQPQHF
TGTGCCAGTAGTTTCTCAGGGGGCCAGCCCCAGCATTTT
>TRBV9|NA|TRBJ1-2|TRBD1
CASSGQGGVYGYTF
TGTGCCAGCAGCGGGCAGGGGGGAGTCTATGGCTACACCTTC
>TRBV4-3|many|TRBJ2-6|NA
CASSRDNSGANVLTF
TGCGCCAGCAGCCGTGACAACTCTGGGGCCAACGTCCTGACTTTC
>TRBV19|NA|TRBJ2-5|TRBD2
CASSSGGRETQYF
TGTGCCAGTAGTAGCGGGGGTCGAGAGACCCAGTACTTC
>TRBV2|NA|TRBJ1-1|TRBD1
CASRGMGQVNTEAFF
TGTGCCAGCAGAGGAATGGGACAGGTGAACACTGAAGCTTTCTTT
>TRBV2|NA|TRBJ1-4|NA
CASSSMVAANTNEKLFF
TGTGCCAGCAGTTCAATGGTGGCAGCGAATACTAATGAAAAACTGTTTTTT
>TRBV4-3|NA|TRBJ1-3|NA
CASSQARDSYSGNTIYF
TGCGCCAGCAGCCAAGCGAGAGACTCCTACTCTGGAAACACCATATATTTT
>TRBV28|once|TRBJ2-7|TRBD1
CASRDRIYEQYF
TGTGCCAGCAGGGACAGGATCTACGAGCAGTACTTC
>TRBV6-5|NA|TRBJ1-1|TRBD1
CASTEGGTGRTEAFF
TGTGCCAGCACCGAGGGGGGGACAGGGAGGACTGAAGCTTTCTTT
>TRBV4-3|NA|TRBJ2-7|NA
CASSQQGDEQYF
TGCGCCAGCAGCCAGCAGGGCGACGAGCAGTACTTC
>TRBV5-1|NA|TRBJ2-5|TRBD1
CASSPGQGATAQYF
TGCGCCAGCAGCCCGGGACAGGGGGCGACGGCCCAGTACTTC
>TRBV6-5|NA|TRBJ1-4|NA
CASSYGHSRNEKLFF
TGTGCCAGCAGTTACGGACACTCCCGTAATGAAAAACTGTTTTTT
>TRBV5-1|NA|TRBJ2-7|TRBD2
CASSLGGLSGRSYEQYF
TGCGCCAGCAGCTTGGGGGGCCTTAGCGGGCGCTCCTACGAGCAGTACTTC
>TRBV4-1|NA|TRBJ1-2|NA
CASSQDPALANYGYTF
TGCGCCAGCAGCCAAGATCCTGCGTTAGCTAACTATGGCTACACCTTC
>TRBV2|NA|TRBJ2-7|NA
CASSYRGGTYEQYF
TGTGCCAGTTCTTACAGGGGGGGAACCTACGAGCAGTACTTC
>TRBV13|NA|TRBJ1-5|NA
CASSRGGVYSNQPQHF
TGTGCCAGCAGTCGGGGGGGGGTTTATAGCAATCAGCCCCAGCATTTT
>TRBV4-1|NA|TRBJ1-3|NA
CATLGGAGNTIYF
TGCGCCACCCTGGGAGGAGCCGGAAACACCATATATTTT
>TRBV5-6|once|TRBJ1-1|TRBD1
CASSGVDRANTEAFF
TGTGCCAGCAGCGGGGTTGACAGGGCCAACACTGAAGCTTTCTTT